One and the same sample provided the 18 T cell receptor beta chains below, sequenced in a study of T cells after yellow fever vaccination. TCRdb fed the 5' RACE reads into MiXCR, producing one record per CDR3 protein. The sample lists roughly 260,000 distinct CDR3 sequences, 10% to 15% occurring once. The input for sequencing was CD4+ T cells sorted from PBMCs, taken 45 days after the yellow fever booster vaccination. The origin of the receptors is a man aged 25-45 years who received the YFV17D yellow fever vaccine.

The chain couples TRBV30 to TRBJ2-3; 9 nucleotides match TRBD1. CDR3 length: 14 residues. Per germline, CDR1 GTSNPN and CDR2 SVGIG (reference sequence). V lost 8 bases and J lost 0; bases outside the gene matches: 6. CDR3 bases: TGTGCCGGCTACAGGGGGCTGAGCACAGATACGCAGTATTTT. It translates to CAGYRGLSTDTQYF.

V is TRBV5-6 and J is TRBJ2-6; D gene uncertain. Trimming took 4 bases from V and 4 from J, leaving 12 bases between them. The germline V gene encodes CDR1 SGHDT and CDR2 YYEEEE. The CDR3 is 15 residues long. CDR3 DNA: TGTGCCAGCAGCCCCTGGCGCCTCGGGGCCAACGTCCTGACTTTC. It is translated as CASSPWRLGANVLTF.

The chain has TRBV7-2 and TRBJ2-7, with D tentatively TRBD2 (5 bases). Germline CDR1 and CDR2: SGHTA and FQGNSA. CDR3 length: 11 residues. V was cut by 4 bases and J by 5 bases, with 6 bases left in between. The CDR3 sequence: CASSWRDEQYF. In DNA form, the CDR3 reads TGTGCCAGCAGCTGGCGGGACGAGCAGTACTTC.

CDR3 in DNA: TGTGCCAGCAGCTTGGACGTAGGCGAGCAGTTCTTC. Its protein is CASSLDVGEQFF. This rearrangement joins TRBV5-5 to TRBJ2-1; no clear D gene. Looked up from germline, CDR1 is SGHKS and CDR2 is YYEKEE (reference sequence). The CDR3 has 12 residues. V shed 0 bases and J shed 10 bases, with 8 bases lying between them.

This clonotype came up a few times. The CDR3 DNA reads TGTGCCAGTAGTATCGGGACTAGCGGGACCTGGAATGAGCAGTTCTTC. It is translated as CASSIGTSGTWNEQFF. This rearrangement joins TRBV19 to TRBJ2-1; TRBD2 agrees at 13 bases. CDR1 is LNHDA, CDR2 SQIVND, per germline (reference sequence). This CDR3 region has 16 residues. V gave up 3 bases and J gave up 7 bases; unmatched junction bases: 6.

This sequence joins TRBV7-9 and TRBJ2-5; D is undetermined. CDR1 is SEHNR, CDR2 FQNEAQ, per germline (reference sequence). This CDR3 spans 13 amino acids. Trimming removed 5 bases at V and 5 bases at J, with 12 bases between. CDR3 DNA sequence: TGTGCCAGCAGCCTCCTCAATCGGGAGACCCAGTACTTC. This gives the protein CASSLLNRETQYF.

This clonotype has just a few counts. This chain connects TRBV5-5 to TRBJ2-7; D remains ambiguous. This CDR3 spans 15 amino acids. Trimming left V 0 bases short and J 0 bases short, with 10 bases between. Germline values: CDR1 SGHKS, CDR2 YYEKEE (reference sequence). CDR3 sequence: CASSLGYRVSYEQYF. The CDR3 nucleotides read TGTGCCAGCAGCTTGGGGTATCGGGTCTCCTACGAGCAGTACTTC.

The table lists this clonotype with a few counts. V is TRBV5-1 and J is TRBJ2-4, with D perhaps matching TRBD2 (6 bases). V gave up 8 bases and J gave up 9 bases, with 18 bases separating them. Germline lookup yields CDR1 SGHRS and CDR2 YFSETQ. The CDR3 contains 13 residues. CDR3 in DNA: TGCGCCAGTTCCGCGGGGTCCCGTGGCATTCAGTACTTC. Amino acid sequence: CASSAGSRGIQYF.

The rearrangement joins TRBV10-3 to TRBJ2-1; D might be TRBD1 (5 bases). From germline, CDR1 is ENHRY and CDR2 SYGVKD. V lost 6 bases, J lost 9 bases, and 12 bases lay in between. This CDR3 is 12 amino acids long. The CDR3 coding sequence is TGTGCCATCAGCCCTGGGGCCAGTGAGCAGTTCTTC. Its protein product is CAISPGASEQFF.

The chain is built from TRBV5-1 and TRBJ2-3, with 13 bases lining up with TRBD2. V shed 2 bases and J 3 bases; nucleotides not matched to a gene: 6. Germline V gene data show CDR1 as SGHRS and CDR2 as YFSETQ. This CDR3 is built from 17 residues. The CDR3 region is CASSLRTSGSGTDTQYF. The CDR3, as DNA: TGCGCCAGCAGCTTACGGACTAGCGGGAGTGGAACAGATACGCAGTATTTT. The variable domain in full, with the rest retrieved from reference TRBV5-1 and TRBJ2-3, is KAGVTQTPRYLIKTRGQQVTLSCSPISGHRSVSWYQQTPGQGLQFLFEYFSETQRNKGNFPGRFSGRQFSNSRSEMNVSTLELGDSALYLCASSLRTSGSGTDTQYFGPGTRLTVL.

This clonotype showed up just once. J is TRBJ2-3 and V is TRBV5-1; 7 nucleotides align to TRBD2. Germline V gene data show CDR1 as SGHRS and CDR2 as YFSETQ. This CDR3 has 16 residues. The J segment lost 0 bases and the V segment lost 5 bases, leaving 9 bases of the junction unmatched. In DNA, the CDR3 is TGCGCCAGCAGTCCCGGGAGGTCAACTAGCACAGATACGCAGTATTTT. The encoded protein is CASSPGRSTSTDTQYF.

This clonotype appeared a few times. The chain uses TRBV20-1 and TRBJ2-4; 10 positions agree with TRBD2. The CDR3 covers 16 residues. V lost 1 base to trimming and J lost 5 bases; unmatched junction nucleotides: 8. The germline CDR1 and CDR2 sequences are DFQATT and SNEGSKA (reference sequence). CDR3 sequence (DNA): TGCAGTGCTAGAGGTCCTTCAGCGGGAGGGCAAAACATTCAGTACTTC. It is translated as CSARGPSAGGQNIQYF.

This clonotype was counted between two and nine times. The V gene is TRBV20-1, the J gene TRBJ2-1; 16 bases agree with TRBD2. CDR3 length: 16 residues. Germline V gives CDR1 DFQATT, CDR2 SNEGSKA (reference sequence). J gave up 7 bases and V 6 bases, and 9 bases lay outside the gene matches. CDR3 protein: CSASGTSGRALNEQFF. The CDR3 DNA is TGCAGTGCCTCGGGGACTAGCGGGAGGGCGTTGAATGAGCAGTTCTTC.

The CDR3 DNA reads TGCAGTGCGTCTCAGGGGGCGTCCTACGAGCAGTACTTC. Protein product: CSASQGASYEQYF. The V gene is TRBV20-1, the J gene TRBJ2-7; 8 bases match TRBD1. Germline CDR1 and CDR2: DFQATT and SNEGSKA (reference sequence). The CDR3 runs to 13 residues. Losses at the gene ends were 6 bases for V and 1 base for J; bases not matched to a gene: 5.

The sample holds a few counts of this clonotype. The V and J genes are TRBV20-1 and TRBJ2-5; TRBD1 agrees at 8 bases. The CDR3 runs 14 residues. Trimming at V came to 3 bases and at J to 1 base, leaving 4 bases not matched to a gene. Germline loops: CDR1 DFQATT, CDR2 SNEGSKA (reference sequence). The CDR3 region has the DNA TGCAGTGCTAGTCTTACAGGGGGCCAAGAGACCCAGTACTTC. Protein product: CSASLTGGQETQYF.

This clonotype was recorded many times. This chain links TRBV7-2 with TRBJ2-3; unclear D gene. This CDR3 is built from 11 residues. Germline assignment: CDR1 SGHTA and CDR2 FQGNSA. Trimming removed 5 bases from V and 2 bases from J, with 2 bases in between. CDR3 coding DNA: TGTGCCAGCAGCAACACAGATACGCAGTATTTT. Amino acids: CASSNTDTQYF. Supplemented by reference TRBV7-2 and TRBJ2-3, the full variable domain reads GAGVSQSPSNKVTEKGKDVELRCDPISGHTALYWYRQSLGQGLEFLIYFQGNSAPDKSGLPSDRFSAERTGGSVSTLTIQRTQQEDSAVYLCASSNTDTQYFGPGTRLTVL.

The CDR3 nucleotides are TGTGCCAGCGGACTAGGTTCGAGGACGGTCACAGATACGCAGTATTTT. Its translation is CASGLGSRTVTDTQYF. V and J are TRBV11-2 and TRBJ2-3; the match to TRBD2 covers 7 bases. From germline, CDR1 is SGHAT and CDR2 FQNNGV. The trim removed 8 bases at V and 2 bases at J, leaving 13 bases unmatched. The CDR3 length is 16 residues.

This clonotype was detected only a few times. The CDR3 DNA reads as TGTGCCAGCAGTGAAAGGTGGGCCGGGACAAAAAGCACAGATACGCAGTATTTT. Translation: CASSERWAGTKSTDTQYF. The chain has TRBV6-1 and TRBJ2-3; D possibly corresponds to TRBD1 (6 bases). V was clipped by 2 bases and J by 0 bases, with 18 bases between them. Germline V gene lookup returns CDR1 MNHNS and CDR2 SASEGT. The CDR3 sequence is 18 residues long.